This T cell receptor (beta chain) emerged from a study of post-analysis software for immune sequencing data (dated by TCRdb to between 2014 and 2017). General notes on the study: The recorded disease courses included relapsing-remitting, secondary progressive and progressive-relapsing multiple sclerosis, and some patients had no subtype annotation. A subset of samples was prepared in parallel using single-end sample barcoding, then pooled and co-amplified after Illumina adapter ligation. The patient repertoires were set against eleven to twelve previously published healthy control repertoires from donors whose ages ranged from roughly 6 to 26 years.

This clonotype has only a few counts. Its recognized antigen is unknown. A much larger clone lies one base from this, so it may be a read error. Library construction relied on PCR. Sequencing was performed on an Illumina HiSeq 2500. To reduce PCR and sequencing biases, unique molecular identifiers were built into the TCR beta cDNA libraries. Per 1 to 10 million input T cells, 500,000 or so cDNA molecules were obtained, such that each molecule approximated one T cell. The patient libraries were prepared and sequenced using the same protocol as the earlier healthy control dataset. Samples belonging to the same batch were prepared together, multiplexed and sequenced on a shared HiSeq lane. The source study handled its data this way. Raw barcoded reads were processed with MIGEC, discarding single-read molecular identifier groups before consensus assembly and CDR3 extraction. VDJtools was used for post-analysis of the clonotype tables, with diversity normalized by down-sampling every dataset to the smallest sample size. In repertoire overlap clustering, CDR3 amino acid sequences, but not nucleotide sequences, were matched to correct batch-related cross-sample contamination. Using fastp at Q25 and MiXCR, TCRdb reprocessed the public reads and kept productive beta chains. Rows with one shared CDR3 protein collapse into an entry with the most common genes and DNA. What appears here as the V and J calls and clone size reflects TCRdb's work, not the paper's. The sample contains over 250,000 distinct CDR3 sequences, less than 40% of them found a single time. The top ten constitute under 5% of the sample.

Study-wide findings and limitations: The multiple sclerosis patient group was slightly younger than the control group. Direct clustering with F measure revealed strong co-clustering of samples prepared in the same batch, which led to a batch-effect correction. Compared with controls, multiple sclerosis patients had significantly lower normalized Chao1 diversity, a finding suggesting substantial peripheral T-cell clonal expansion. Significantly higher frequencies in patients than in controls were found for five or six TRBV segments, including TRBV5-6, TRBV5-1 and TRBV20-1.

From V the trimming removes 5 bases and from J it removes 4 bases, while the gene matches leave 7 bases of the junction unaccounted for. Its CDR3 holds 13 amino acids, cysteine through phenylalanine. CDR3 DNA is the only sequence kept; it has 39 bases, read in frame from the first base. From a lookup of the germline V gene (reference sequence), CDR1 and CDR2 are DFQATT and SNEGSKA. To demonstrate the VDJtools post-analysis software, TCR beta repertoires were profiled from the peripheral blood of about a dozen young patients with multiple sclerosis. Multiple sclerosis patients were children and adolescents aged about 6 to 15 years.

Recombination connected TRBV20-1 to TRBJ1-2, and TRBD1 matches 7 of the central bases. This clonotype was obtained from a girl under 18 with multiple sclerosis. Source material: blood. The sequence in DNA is TGCAGTGCTGGAGTACAGGGGAGCTATGGCTACACCTTC. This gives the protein CSAGVQGSYGYTF.